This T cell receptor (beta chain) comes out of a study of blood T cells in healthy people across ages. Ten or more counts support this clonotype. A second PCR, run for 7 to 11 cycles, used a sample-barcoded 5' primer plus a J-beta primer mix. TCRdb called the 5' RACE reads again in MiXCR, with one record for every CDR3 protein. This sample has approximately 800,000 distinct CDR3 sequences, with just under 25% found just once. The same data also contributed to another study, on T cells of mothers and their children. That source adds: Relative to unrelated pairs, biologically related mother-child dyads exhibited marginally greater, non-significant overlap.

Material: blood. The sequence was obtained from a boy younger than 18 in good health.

The CDR3 reads CASSLGTGDTYEQYF. CDR3 nucleotide sequence: TGCGCCAGCAGCTTAGGGACAGGAGACACCTACGAGCAGTACTTC. The V and J genes are TRBV5-1 and TRBJ2-7; 8 nucleotides align to TRBD1. Unmatched junction bases numbered 6, after V lost 2 bases and J lost 2 bases. The CDR3 covers 15 residues. The germline gives CDR1 SGHRS, CDR2 YFSETQ.